This TCR beta chain was captured in a study of T cell repertoires in cytomegalovirus infection. Looking at the study overall: A matching HLA type, together with CMV infection, was signaled by public TCR beta signatures.

This clonotype was counted a single time. Its antigen is undetermined. Study-wide results and limits: People with CMV and the relevant HLA were identified by cumulative public TCR beta family frequency.

TCRdb fed the reads into MiXCR, producing one record per CDR3 protein. The sample includes about 920,000 distinct CDR3 sequences, approximately 33% seen only once; the top ten take about an eighth. The V and J ends lost 3 bases and 4 bases respectively, with 18 bases between them. The CDR3 spans 15 residues. The germline gives CDR1 DFQATT, CDR2 SNEGSKA (reference sequence). The receptor comes from a human donor in good health (CMV status not recorded). Some clones in this sample may be carry-over from other donors' samples. V and J are TRBV20-1 and TRBJ1-2, with D perhaps matching TRBD1 (6 bases). This specimen consisted of cultured CD8+ T cells from PBMCs, obtained from culture after CMV antigen stimulation. CDR3 DNA sequence: TGCAGTGCTAGCAGGGGCTTCCAATTTTTCTATGGCTACACCTTC. The encoded protein is CSASRGFQFFYGYTF.